A single sample gave rise to the 30 T cell receptor beta chains below, sequenced in a study of post-analysis software for immune sequencing data. Study conclusions and caveats: Several TRBV segments, TRBV5-6, TRBV5-1 and TRBV20-1 among them, were found more frequent in patients than controls.

Included in the TCR beta cDNA libraries were unique molecular identifiers. Using its own MiXCR run on the PCR reads, TCRdb lists one record per CDR3 protein. The profile shows 700,000 to 800,000 distinct CDR3 sequences, around 27% of them singletons. These receptors' antigens are unknown. The material sequenced was blood. All receptors come from a girl aged 10 to 17 with multiple sclerosis.

CDR3 residues: CASSHPGFGANVLTF. As DNA, the CDR3 is TGTGCCAGCAGCCACCCAGGGTTTGGGGCCAACGTCCTGACTTTC. The chain recombines TRBV3-1 with TRBJ2-6, with D tentatively TRBD1 (5 bases). V lost 3 bases to trimming and J lost 3 bases, with 9 bases between them. Germline-derived CDR1 and CDR2 are LGHDT and YNNKEL (reference sequence). CDR3 length equals 15 residues.

The rearrangement uses TRBV6-5 and TRBJ1-2; D gene uncertain. CDR3 size: 14 residues. With 2 bases removed from V and 6 bases from J, the gap between germline ends came to 13 bases. The V gene's germline CDR1 is MNHEY and CDR2 SVGAGI. This CDR3 reads CASSYSWRVDGYTF. The CDR3 DNA is TGTGCCAGCAGTTACAGTTGGAGGGTTGATGGCTACACCTTC.

V and J are TRBV20-1 and TRBJ2-1; 7 bases agree with TRBD2. The J call is doubtful: the DNA matches TRBJ2-7 better. The germline V gene encodes CDR1 DFQATT and CDR2 SNEGSKA (reference sequence). The CDR3 has 16 amino acids. In DNA form, the CDR3 reads TGCAGTGCTAGAGAAGTCCGGCTAGCGGTATACAATGAGCAGTACTTC. Protein product: CSAREVRLAVYNEQYF.

This clonotype was found a few times. The chain employs TRBV27 and TRBJ2-7; D may match TRBD1 or TRBD2 (5 bases each). This CDR3 region has 16 residues. Germline CDR1 is MNHEY and CDR2 is SMNVEV (reference sequence). The V and J ends lost 6 bases and 2 bases respectively, with 20 bases between them. The CDR3 region has the DNA TGTGCCAGCAGCCGGACCCGTCCGGGGCCTACCTACGAGCAGTACTTC. Translation: CASSRTRPGPTYEQYF.

The rearrangement links TRBV10-3 to TRBJ1-5; D uncertain. The CDR3 extends over 15 amino acids. Trimming took off 10 bases at V and 0 bases at J, with 16 bases between the two ends. Germline V lookup: CDR1 ENHRY, CDR2 SYGVKD. The CDR3 region has the DNA TGTGCCACCCGCGAGGGCAGCCCTAGCAATCAGCCCCAGCATTTT. Its protein product is CATREGSPSNQPQHF.

This clonotype was seen ten or more times. V usage is TRBV6-5 and J usage is TRBJ1-6, with 9 bases identical to TRBD1. CDR3 size: 14 residues. Germline CDR1 reads MNHEY; CDR2 reads SVGAGI. J gave up 11 bases and V 5 bases, and 7 bases lay outside the gene matches. In DNA form, the CDR3 reads TGTGCCAGCAGTCAGGACAGGGGACTTACACCCCTCCACTTT. Translation: CASSQDRGLTPLHF.

The table lists this clonotype with many counts. This chain's CDR3 is CASSVGSGTYEQYF. The CDR3 nucleotides read TGTGCCAGCAGCGTAGGTTCAGGGACCTACGAGCAGTACTTC. V is TRBV9 and J is TRBJ2-7; D is possibly TRBD1 (5 bases). The germline gives CDR1 SGDLS, CDR2 YYNGEE. The CDR3 spans 14 residues. Trimming stripped 0 bases from V and 2 bases from J, with 9 bases between.

V usage is TRBV7-9 and J usage is TRBJ2-7; 8 bases are a match to TRBD1. CDR3 length: 14 amino acids. V lost 6 bases to trimming and J lost 0 bases; unmatched junction nucleotides: 4. CDR1 is SEHNR and CDR2 is FQNEAQ in the germline V gene (reference sequence). In DNA, the CDR3 is TGTGCCAGCAGACGACAGGGGCGCTCCTACGAGCAGTACTTC. Encoded protein: CASRRQGRSYEQYF.

The chain carries TRBV6-5 and TRBJ2-3; D might be TRBD2 (5 bases). V was shortened by 7 bases and J by 1 base, with 12 bases between the two germline ends. The CDR3 length is 14 residues. Germline CDR1 and CDR2: MNHEY and SVGAGI. The CDR3 reads CASTRGRGTDTQYF. CDR3 nucleotides: TGTGCCAGCACCCGGGGAAGGGGCACAGATACGCAGTATTTT.

This rearrangement joins TRBV4-1 to TRBJ2-1; D possibly corresponds to TRBD2 (5 bases). CDR1 is MGHRA and CDR2 is YSYEKL in the germline V gene. The CDR3 sequence is 14 residues long. With 4 bases removed from V and 9 bases from J, the gap between germline ends came to 16 bases. The CDR3 coding sequence is TGCGCCAGCAGCCTCTCCCTGAGGGCTCGTGAGCAGTTCTTC. Protein sequence: CASSLSLRAREQFF.

This clonotype occurred a few times. The chain recombines TRBV4-1 with TRBJ1-6; a possible D gene is TRBD1 (5 bases). Trimming removed 0 bases at V and 7 bases at J, with 13 bases between. Germline V gene data show CDR1 as MGHRA and CDR2 as YSYEKL. The CDR3 extends over 16 amino acids. The CDR3 sequence is CASSQEGRNRNSPLHF. The DNA for the CDR3 is TGCGCCAGCAGCCAAGAAGGACGGAACAGGAATTCACCCCTCCACTTT.

In regard to this clonotype: Possible read error: a much larger clone is one base away. This chain uses TRBV5-1 with TRBJ2-1, with 14 bases aligning to TRBD2. After removal of 4 bases from V and 8 bases from J, the junction contained 5 bases not matched to a gene. This CDR3 spans 15 amino acids. Germline values: CDR1 SGHRS, CDR2 YFSETQ. The chain's CDR3 is CASSHPGLAGDEQFF. The CDR3 coding sequence is TGCGCCAGCAGCCACCCGGGACTAGCGGGAGATGAGCAGTTCTTC.

This clonotype has a handful of counts. This chain uses TRBV12-3 or TRBV12-4 with TRBJ1-4; 11 bases are a match to TRBD1. The CDR3 sequence is 16 residues long. J gave up 8 bases and V 5 bases, and 10 bases lay outside the gene matches. The CDR3 DNA is TGTGCCAGCAGTCCCCGGACAGGGGGCCGTCGAGAAAAACTGTTTTTT. It yields the protein CASSPRTGGRREKLFF.

The chain carries TRBV20-1 and TRBJ2-5; TRBD2 matches 14 bases. The CDR3 length is 19 residues. Losses at the gene ends were 2 bases for V and 4 bases for J; bases not matched to a gene: 15. Germline V gene sequence: CDR1 DFQATT, CDR2 SNEGSKA (reference sequence). The CDR3 coding sequence is TGCAGTGCTAGATCCAGGCCCCTACGGACTAGCGGGAGGTTAGAGACCCAGTACTTC. It yields the protein CSARSRPLRTSGRLETQYF.

V gene TRBV4-3 combines with J gene TRBJ1-6; perhaps TRBD1 as D (6 bases). CDR1 and CDR2 from the germline V gene are LGHNA and YSLEER. The length of the CDR3 is 16 residues. Trimming took off 3 bases at V and 4 bases at J, with 13 bases between the two ends. The DNA of the CDR3 is TGCGCCAGCAGCCAGTCAAGGACAGCGTATAATTCACCCCTCCACTTT. It is translated as CASSQSRTAYNSPLHF.

There are a few counts of this clonotype. The rearrangement links TRBV9 to TRBJ2-5; the D gene is possibly TRBD2 (7 bases). CDR1 and CDR2 (germline): SGDLS, YYNGEE. This CDR3 region has 12 residues. The V gene lost 3 bases and the J gene lost 11 bases, with 14 bases spanning the gap. The DNA of the CDR3 is TGTGCCAGCAGCGCCCTAGGGGGGGAGCAGTACTTC. Its translation is CASSALGGEQYF.

This clonotype was counted only a few times. The chain combines TRBV28 with TRBJ2-4; D may correspond to TRBD1 or TRBD2 (5 bases each). The germline CDR1 and CDR2 sequences are MDHEN and SYDVKM. This CDR3 has 15 amino acids. With 8 bases removed from V and 0 bases from J, the gap between germline ends came to 14 bases. The CDR3 reads CASEELGEAKNIQYF. CDR3 DNA: TGTGCCAGCGAAGAATTGGGGGAAGCCAAAAACATTCAGTACTTC.

This clonotype was observed a few times. This chain joins TRBV6-1 and TRBJ1-5; weak D call: TRBD1 (5 bases). The CDR3 extends over 15 amino acids. Trimming pared 4 bases from V and 0 bases from J, leaving 10 bases between. Looked up from germline, CDR1 is MNHNS and CDR2 is SASEGT. The CDR3 spells CASSGGDGSNQPQHF. The DNA for the CDR3 is TGTGCCAGCAGTGGGGGGGACGGTAGCAATCAGCCCCAGCATTTT.

This clonotype has only a few counts. The chain links TRBV28 to TRBJ2-1; D unresolved. V was pared by 4 bases and J by 8 bases, with 12 bases between. The CDR3 loop spans 13 amino acids. Germline CDR1 reads MDHEN; CDR2 reads SYDVKM. CDR3 nucleotides: TGTGCCAGCAGTTACCCACCGCTCGATGAGCAGTTCTTC. It encodes CASSYPPLDEQFF.

The CDR3 DNA reads as TGTGCCAGCAGCCCTTCCGGGACAGACGAGCAGTACTTC. As protein: CASSPSGTDEQYF. The chain has TRBV28 and TRBJ2-7; 7 bases fit TRBD1. Germline values: CDR1 MDHEN, CDR2 SYDVKM. Trimming took 6 bases from V and 5 from J; bases not matched to a gene: 7. CDR3 length: 13 amino acids.

This chain joins TRBV12-3 or TRBV12-4 and TRBJ1-4, with 9 bases aligning to TRBD1. CDR3 length: 15 residues. Losses at the gene ends were 6 bases for V and 6 bases for J; bases not matched to a gene: 8. This chain's CDR3 is CASRQQTGGYEKLFF. The CDR3 nucleotides read TGTGCCAGCAGACAACAGACAGGGGGTTATGAAAAACTGTTTTTT.

Details on this clonotype: Since a much larger clone is just one base distant, this may be a read error. This chain connects TRBV12-3 or TRBV12-4 to TRBJ2-3, with 7 bases identical to TRBD1. The length of the CDR3 is 14 residues. The V gene end was trimmed by 3 bases and the J gene end by 4 bases; junction bases not matched to a gene: 4. CDR3 DNA sequence: TGTGCCAGCAGTTTCGGGACAGTTTCAGATACGCAGTATTTT. Translating gives CASSFGTVSDTQYF.

The chain has TRBV4-1 and TRBJ2-7, with a weak D call TRBD1 (6 bases). The CDR3 has 15 residues. Looked up from germline, CDR1 is MGHRA and CDR2 is YSYEKL. Trimming shortened V by 4 bases and J by 3 bases, and 16 bases separated the two germline ends. The CDR3 bases are TGCGCCAGCAGCCTAACACGCACAGGGCGCTACGAGCAGTACTTC. Protein sequence: CASSLTRTGRYEQYF.

The genes are TRBV7-2 and TRBJ2-3; D is ambiguous. The V gene lost 1 base and the J gene lost 5 bases, with 10 bases spanning the gap. Germline V lookup: CDR1 SGHTA, CDR2 FQGNSA. This CDR3 comprises 14 residues. This CDR3 reads CASSLVQSGDTQYF. As DNA, the CDR3 is TGTGCCAGCAGCTTAGTCCAGTCCGGAGATACGCAGTATTTT.

This clonotype turned up a few times. J is TRBJ2-5 and V is TRBV20-1, with D tentatively TRBD2 (6 bases). V shed 7 bases and J shed 2 bases, with 14 bases lying between them. Germline-derived CDR1 and CDR2 are DFQATT and SNEGSKA (reference sequence). CDR3 size: 13 residues. The CDR3 coding sequence is TGCAGTGGCACAATAGCGGCACAAGAGACCCAGTACTTC. Its protein is CSGTIAAQETQYF.

The sample holds a few counts of this clonotype. The chain joins TRBV24-1 to TRBJ2-5; TRBD1 matches at 9 bases. Germline V gene sequence: CDR1 KGHDR, CDR2 SFDVKD. J was trimmed by 5 bases and V by 3 bases; bases with no gene match: 6. This CDR3 comprises 15 residues. CDR3 sequence: CATSDPGQGGETQYF. The CDR3, as DNA: TGTGCCACCAGTGATCCGGGACAGGGAGGGGAGACCCAGTACTTC.

The chain links TRBV6-2 or TRBV6-3 to TRBJ2-1; D may match TRBD1 or TRBD2 (5 bases each). This CDR3 spans 16 amino acids. In germline, CDR1 is MNHEY, CDR2 SVGEGT. The germline V and J ends were trimmed by 2 bases and 4 bases, with 15 bases remaining between them. For the CDR3, the DNA is TGTGCCAGCAGTTACAGCCCCCGGGACGGGTACAATGAGCAGTTCTTC. Translation gives CASSYSPRDGYNEQFF.

The sample holds a few counts of this clonotype. V is TRBV2 and J is TRBJ2-7, with a tentative D call TRBD2 (6 bases). Germline V lookup: CDR1 SNHLY, CDR2 FYNNEI. This CDR3 has 15 amino acids. V gave up 5 bases and J gave up 7 bases, with 21 bases separating them. CDR3 in amino acids: CASSRAGSGPWEQYF. In nucleotides, the CDR3 is TGTGCCAGCAGTCGAGCCGGGAGCGGCCCCTGGGAGCAGTACTTC.

To note about this clonotype: Given a much more abundant clone one base away, this may be a read error. The chain recombines TRBV29-1 with TRBJ2-7; D remains ambiguous. Per germline, CDR1 SQVTM and CDR2 ANQGSEA. The CDR3 has 12 amino acids. CDR3 sequence reads: CSVEVGPYGQYF. The CDR3 nucleotides are TGCAGCGTTGAAGTAGGGCCATACGGGCAGTACTTC.

This clonotype was seen more than once but under ten times. The J gene is TRBJ2-6, the V gene TRBV15; TRBD1 matches at 10 bases. Trimming removed 3 bases from V and 4 bases from J; junction bases left unmatched: 3. The CDR3 length is 16 residues. From germline, CDR1 is LNHNV and CDR2 YYDKDF (reference sequence). In DNA, the CDR3 is TGTGCCACCAGCAGCGGGACAGGGGTCGGGGCCAACGTCCTGACTTTC. This encodes CATSSGTGVGANVLTF.